This entry features one T cell receptor beta chain sequence. This entry belongs to a study of cytomegalovirus exposure and HLA in healthy donors. V lost 6 bases and J 7 bases, leaving 12 bases between the germline ends. The CDR3 has 13 amino acids. Germline lookup yields CDR1 MNHNY and CDR2 SVGAGI (reference sequence). The study ran its PCR with 60 Vbeta and 13 Jbeta primers. Measured with immunoSEQ multiplex PCR; TCRdb has only the in-frame clones, and not every one. This table has under 150,000 clones, 70% to 85% appearing once. The genes are TRBV6-6 and TRBJ1-4; weak D call: TRBD1 (5 bases). This sequence originates from a male donor in good health and CMV-seronegative. The sample consisted of PBMCs. The CDR3 sequence: CASSPGHPEKLFF. CDR3 DNA: TGTGCCAGCAGCCCCGGACACCCTGAAAAACTGTTTTTT.